The present T cell receptor (beta chain) was sequenced within a study of radiotherapy plus CTLA-4 blockade in lung cancer. Across the study: There were objective responses in approximately 20% of patients, and 30% to 35% had disease control.

The germline V and J ends were trimmed by 0 bases and 6 bases, with 5 bases remaining between them. CDR3 length: 12 amino acids. The germline V gene encodes CDR1 GTSNPN and CDR2 SVGIG (reference sequence). Findings of the study overall: TCR clones from tumors expanded in blood after radiotherapy plus ipilimumab. Early clone dynamics of blood T cells, plus interferon-beta, reportedly predicted response best.

About this clone itself: Its specificity is not known. Other DNA sequences within the sample encode an identical CDR3.

The protocol was immunoSEQ multiplex PCR, while the TCRdb copy is restricted to in-frame clones and leaves out a portion. The table has 90,000 or so clones, roughly four fifths seen once. The sequence derives from a human donor with non-small cell lung cancer who had stable disease on radiotherapy plus ipilimumab. This chain connects TRBV30 to TRBJ2-2; the D is unclear. Sequencing used peripheral blood, obtained from a patient treated with radiotherapy plus ipilimumab. The CDR3, as DNA: TGTGCCTGGAGTGTACTCTCCGGGGAGCTGTTTTTT. This sequence encodes CAWSVLSGELFF.